The source of this TCR beta chain is a study of blood T cells in healthy people across ages. Across the whole study: The template switching approach captured approximately one barcoded beta molecule for every two T cells.

General study findings and limits: More naive CD4+ cells and higher diversity were found in long-lived than in aged donors.

The CDR3 spans 15 residues. Germline CDR1 is LGHDT and CDR2 is YNNKEL (reference sequence). V lost 8 bases and J lost 6, with 22 bases in between. As for this clonotype: Its matching antigen is unknown.

A second PCR, run for roughly 7 to 12 cycles, used a sample-barcoded 5' primer plus a J-beta primer mix. With 12 random nucleotides, a template-switch adaptor tagged each individual cDNA molecule. TCRdb re-called the 5' RACE reads through MiXCR, storing one row per CDR3 protein. In the table there are 1.2 million to 1.5 million distinct CDR3 sequences, around 59% of which are singletons. The chain recombines TRBV3-1 with TRBJ1-2; no clear D. The origin of this receptor is a man aged 18 to 29 in good health. Sequencing was performed on blood. Here the CDR3 DNA reads TGTGCCAGCGGCCCTGGGTCGACCGGGCGTAATGGCTACACCTTC. Translating gives CASGPGSTGRNGYTF.